Presented here are 3 T cell receptor beta chains from one specimen sequenced in a study of cytomegalovirus exposure and HLA in healthy donors. The primer mix had 60 Vbeta and 13 Jbeta primers. The data were produced by immunoSEQ multiplex PCR, yet TCRdb's version contains in-frame clones alone and is incomplete. The sample contains about 140,000 clones, approximately 80% of which appear only once. Sequencing input: PBMCs. These receptors originate from a male donor in good health and CMV-seronegative.

CDR3 DNA: TGTGCCAGCAGCTCACAGCGGGGGGCAAACACCGGGGAGCTGTTTTTT. It specifies CASSSQRGANTGELFF. V and J are TRBV11-2 and TRBJ2-2, with 9 bases lining up with TRBD2. There are 16 residues in the CDR3. Germline V gene data show CDR1 as SGHAT and CDR2 as FQNNGV. V gave up 4 bases and J gave up 2 bases; unmatched junction bases: 5.

This clone was counted a single time. The chain couples TRBV15 to TRBJ2-1; 7 bases match TRBD2. This CDR3 is built from 14 residues. The germline V gene has CDR1 LNHNV and CDR2 YYDKDF (reference sequence). The V and J ends lost 0 bases and 7 bases, in that order; junction bases with no gene match: 3. The chain's CDR3 is CATSRDAGGNEQFF. The CDR3 region has the DNA TGTGCCACCAGCAGAGATGCCGGGGGGAATGAGCAGTTCTTC. The full variable domain, rest sourced from reference TRBV15 and TRBJ2-1, is DAMVIQNPRYQVTQFGKPVTLSCSQTLNHNVMYWYQQKSSQAPKLLFHYYDKDFNNEADTPDNFQSRRPNTSFCFLDIRSPGLGDTAMYLCATSRDAGGNEQFFGPGTRLTVL.

The V call is TRBV10-3, the J call TRBJ2-7, with TRBD1 identical over 10 bases. The CDR3 spans 15 residues. The germline gives CDR1 ENHRY, CDR2 SYGVKD. V lost 6 bases to trimming and J lost 2 bases; unmatched junction nucleotides: 7. The CDR3 DNA follows: TGTGCCATCAGCCAAACGGGACAGGGGACCTACGAGCAGTACTTC. This sequence encodes CAISQTGQGTYEQYF.